The 20 T cell receptor beta chains in this list originate from one sample, sequenced in a study of spatial heterogeneity in lung cancer. Time point denoted: sample taken at primary tumor resection. TCRdb called the 5' RACE reads again in MiXCR, with one record for every CDR3 protein. The data contain some 10,000 distinct CDR3 sequences, roughly 6.4% of them singletons. This specimen consisted of normal lung tissue next to the tumor, obtained at surgery. The receptors shown here come from a male donor with early-stage non-small cell lung cancer.

J is TRBJ2-7 and V is TRBV27; D remains unclear. Per the germline V gene, CDR1 is MNHEY and CDR2 is SMNVEV (reference sequence). There are 13 residues in the CDR3. V was shortened by 0 bases and J by 2 bases, with 5 bases between the two germline ends. The CDR3 region has the DNA TGTGCCAGCAGTTTATCCCTGACCTACGAGCAGTACTTC. As protein: CASSLSLTYEQYF.

The chain uses TRBV6-1 and TRBJ2-3; D ambiguous. The CDR3 is made up of 14 amino acids. Germline V CDR1 and CDR2: MNHNS, SASEGT. V dropped 4 bases and J dropped 4 bases, with 12 bases sitting between them. The CDR3 here is CASSGVLVPDTQYF. Here the CDR3 DNA reads TGTGCCAGCAGTGGGGTCCTAGTCCCAGATACGCAGTATTTT.

This clonotype has only a few counts. The CDR3 bases are TGTGCCAGCAGCTTAGGGCAGGGACAGCCCTCCTCCGACACAGATACGCAGTATTTT. It is translated as CASSLGQGQPSSDTDTQYF. The V call is TRBV11-2, the J call TRBJ2-3, with TRBD1 matching over 7 bases. The CDR3 totals 19 residues. Germline assignment: CDR1 SGHAT and CDR2 FQNNGV. The J segment lost 2 bases and the V segment lost 1 base, leaving 15 bases of the junction unmatched.

At least ten counts were recorded for this clonotype. This CDR3 is CSARPAGVNTGELFF. The DNA for the CDR3 is TGCAGTGCTCGCCCAGCGGGGGTTAACACCGGGGAGCTGTTTTTT. This chain joins TRBV20-1 and TRBJ2-2; TRBD2 agrees at 8 bases. CDR1 is DFQATT and CDR2 is SNEGSKA in the germline V gene (reference sequence). With V trimmed by 5 bases and J by 2 bases, 7 bases remained unmatched. The CDR3 contains 15 residues.

A single count supports this clonotype. The junction shows a germline mismatch at one end, possibly a read error. The gene calls are TRBV19 and TRBJ2-6; a weak D match, TRBD1 (6 bases). In germline, CDR1 is LNHDA, CDR2 SQIVND (reference sequence). CDR3 length: 15 amino acids. The CDR3 sequence: CASRTALSGANVQTF. In DNA form, the CDR3 reads TGTGCCAGTCGGACAGCCCTTTCTGGGGCCAACGTCCAGACTTTC.

In its sample, this clonotype was seen many times. V usage is TRBV7-6 and J usage is TRBJ2-5, with D perhaps matching TRBD2 (6 bases). The CDR3 loop spans 13 amino acids. Germline lookup yields CDR1 SGHVS and CDR2 FNYEAQ. The germline V and J ends were trimmed by 5 bases and 1 base, with 8 bases remaining between them. The DNA for the CDR3 is TGTGCCAGCAGCCGGGACTTCCAAGAGACCCAGTACTTC. It is translated as CASSRDFQETQYF.

The V call is TRBV18, the J call TRBJ2-7; D may be TRBD2 (5 bases). From germline, CDR1 is KGHSH and CDR2 LQKENI. The CDR3 loop spans 13 amino acids. The germline V and J ends were trimmed by 0 bases and 6 bases, with 9 bases remaining between them. The CDR3 DNA follows: TGTGCCAGCTCACCACCCGGGGTCGTCGAGCAGTACTTC. It translates to CASSPPGVVEQYF.

The genes are TRBV27 and TRBJ1-2; maybe TRBD1 (5 bases). The germline gives CDR1 MNHEY, CDR2 SMNVEV (reference sequence). The CDR3 has 13 residues. V lost 3 bases to trimming and J lost 6 bases, with 11 bases between them. CDR3 sequence reads: CASSFRERDGYTF. Written as DNA, the CDR3 is TGTGCCAGCAGTTTCAGGGAGAGGGATGGCTACACCTTC.

This clonotype is medium-sized within its sample. The chain uses TRBV12-3 or TRBV12-4 and TRBJ1-1, with TRBD1 matching 7 bases. V was clipped by 7 bases and J by 1 base; unmatched bases: 12. The CDR3 contains 16 residues. The CDR3, as DNA: TGTGCCAGCATCTACGAGTTCCGGGACAGGAACACTGAAGCTTTCTTT. Translation: CASIYEFRDRNTEAFF.

To note about this clonotype: Here the CDR3 omits its conserved ending phenylalanine or tryptophan, so a read error is the likely source. V and J are TRBV19 and TRBJ1-5; D not certain. The CDR3 runs to 15 residues. Germline lookup yields CDR1 LNHDA and CDR2 SQIVND (reference sequence). V was trimmed by 4 bases and J by 3 bases, leaving 13 bases between them. The CDR3 DNA follows: TGTGCCAGTAGTAACGAGCAAATCAACAATCAGCCCCAGCATCTT. Translating gives CASSNEQINNQPQHL.

This clonotype was seen a few times. This chain connects TRBV29-1 to TRBJ2-7, with TRBD2 matching over 8 bases. This CDR3 region has 14 residues. Unmatched junction bases numbered 10, after V lost 4 bases and J lost 5 bases. The V gene's germline CDR1 is SQVTM and CDR2 ANQGSEA. This CDR3 reads CSVVRPGGVNEQYF. The DNA of the CDR3 is TGCAGCGTTGTGCGCCCGGGAGGGGTAAACGAGCAGTACTTC.

The chain uses TRBV20-1 and TRBJ1-2; no firm D call. Germline loops: CDR1 DFQATT, CDR2 SNEGSKA (reference sequence). The V gene lost 3 bases and the J gene lost 8 bases, with 25 bases spanning the gap. The CDR3 has 16 amino acids. The CDR3 coding sequence is TGCAGTGCTAGTTTTTTTGAGCATCCCTTCCTGAGAGGCTACACCTTC. Its protein is CSASFFEHPFLRGYTF.

This CDR3 reads CASSPRGAPNTGELFF. The CDR3 DNA is TGTGCCAGCAGCCCCCGTGGGGCGCCGAACACCGGGGAGCTGTTTTTT. This chain joins TRBV3-1 and TRBJ2-2; D possibly corresponds to TRBD1 (5 bases). CDR1 is LGHDT and CDR2 is YNNKEL in the germline V gene (reference sequence). The CDR3 length is 16 residues. Trimming removed 4 bases at V and 0 bases at J, with 12 bases between.

In its sample, this clonotype was seen many times. Here the CDR3 DNA reads TGCAGTGCCCGCTCACCGGGACCCCATTCACCCCTCCACTTT. Amino acids: CSARSPGPHSPLHF. The rearrangement uses TRBV20-1 and TRBJ1-6; TRBD1 is a possible D gene (5 bases). This CDR3 region has 14 residues. Germline CDR1 reads DFQATT; CDR2 reads SNEGSKA (reference sequence). Trimming removed 6 bases at V and 8 bases at J, with 17 bases between.

This chain connects TRBV9 to TRBJ2-4; D call uncertain. Looked up from germline, CDR1 is SGDLS and CDR2 is YYNGEE. Trimming left V 0 bases short and J 8 bases short, with 18 bases between. The CDR3 consists of 16 residues. In DNA form, the CDR3 reads TGTGCCAGCAGCGTAGATTACCGTCCTCCTGGGGACATTCAGTACTTC. This translates into CASSVDYRPPGDIQYF.

This clonotype was counted many times. This chain connects TRBV7-9 to TRBJ2-7, with TRBD2 as a possible D gene (5 bases). Trimming cost V 1 base and J 6 bases, with 13 bases left between them. Germline CDR1 SEHNR, CDR2 FQNEAQ (reference sequence). The CDR3 length is 14 residues. CDR3 in DNA: TGTGCCAGCAGCTTAGGTAGGACCGGAGGCGAGCAGTACTTC. Amino acids: CASSLGRTGGEQYF.

This clonotype was counted ten times or more. The rearrangement joins TRBV12-3 or TRBV12-4 to TRBJ1-4; a weak D match, TRBD1 (6 bases). Trimming took 5 bases from V and 3 from J, leaving 16 bases between them. The CDR3 totals 16 residues. In nucleotides, the CDR3 is TGTGCCAGCAGTAGGGATCCAGGGGCGGCTAATGAAAAACTGTTTTTT. It codes for CASSRDPGAANEKLFF.

This clonotype has only a few counts. The chain employs TRBV5-1 and TRBJ2-3, with D perhaps matching TRBD2 (5 bases). The CDR3 is made up of 14 amino acids. V was cut by 7 bases and J by 1 base, with 13 bases left in between. In germline, CDR1 is SGHRS, CDR2 YFSETQ. CDR3 DNA: TGCGCCAGCTCGGAAGGGAGCGGCACAGATACGCAGTATTTT. This codes for CASSEGSGTDTQYF.

The V and J genes are TRBV5-5 and TRBJ1-5, with TRBD1 as a possible D gene (5 bases). CDR1 is SGHKS, CDR2 YYEKEE, per germline (reference sequence). This CDR3 comprises 13 residues. The V end lost 2 bases, the J end lost 6 bases, and 9 bases lay between the germline ends. The CDR3 region has the DNA TGTGCCAGCAGCTTCGGGGCGGCTCAGCCCCAGCATTTT. Translation gives CASSFGAAQPQHF.

This clonotype has at least ten counts. This sequence joins TRBV20-1 and TRBJ2-3; TRBD2 is a possible D gene (5 bases). The CDR3 contains 15 residues. V gave up 6 bases and J gave up 4 bases, with 20 bases separating them. The germline V gene encodes CDR1 DFQATT and CDR2 SNEGSKA (reference sequence). CDR3 sequence (DNA): TGCAGTGCCTCAGCGCGGGCCCTCACCGCAGATACGCAGTATTTT. It codes for CSASARALTADTQYF.